The 10 T cell receptor beta chains given below trace back to one sample, sequenced in a study of blood T cell repertoires in COVID-19. Sequencing was performed with immunoSEQ multiplex PCR; in TCRdb, only in-frame clones are kept and a portion is missing. The table records tens of thousands of clones, around 91% of them present only once. Sequencing was performed on peripheral blood. Source of these receptors: a man aged 55 to 70 with acute or convalescent COVID-19.

The chain carries TRBV12-2 and TRBJ2-1; the DNA was not compared with TRBD2, the D call given in the table. TRBV12-2 is tagged as a pseudogene. This CDR3 has 16 residues. The CDR3 here is CASRLAGLAAYNEQFF. The CDR3 DNA reads TGTGCAAGTCGCTTAGCAGGACTAGCGGCATACAATGAGCAGTTCTTC.

The chain is built from TRBV11-3 and TRBJ2-1, with D possibly TRBD2 on 5 matching bases. Germline V gene data show CDR1 as SGHNT and CDR2 as YENEEA. Trimming shortened V by 1 base and J by 7 bases, and 14 bases separated the two germline ends. This CDR3 is 15 amino acids long. Written as DNA, the CDR3 is TGTGCCAGCAGCTTAGCAGTGGGAGTAGGGAATGAGCAGTTCTTC. This gives the protein CASSLAVGVGNEQFF.

V is TRBV27 and J is TRBJ1-1; D gene uncertain. V was pared by 6 bases and J by 7 bases, with 15 bases between. The CDR3 extends over 13 amino acids. Germline values: CDR1 MNHEY, CDR2 SMNVEV (reference sequence). The CDR3 bases are TGTGCCAGCAGATTGAACGCGGCGAATGAAGCTTTCTTT. It translates to CASRLNAANEAFF.

The rearrangement links TRBV27 to TRBJ2-1; maybe TRBD2 (6 bases). V lost 6 bases and J lost 9, with 18 bases in between. CDR1 MNHEY and CDR2 SMNVEV come from the germline V gene (reference sequence). The CDR3 runs 14 residues. CDR3 DNA: TGTGCCAGCAGCCCGGGACTTCTCTGGGGTGAGCAGTTCTTC. It translates to CASSPGLLWGEQFF.

The chain uses TRBV9 and TRBJ2-7; D might be TRBD1 (5 bases). The CDR3 sequence is 16 residues long. Between the trimmed V and J ends, which lost 0 bases and 4 bases, there was a span of 17 bases. The germline V gene has CDR1 SGDLS and CDR2 YYNGEE. The CDR3 DNA reads as TGTGCCAGCAGCGTAGACGCAGGGTGGGTAGAGTACGAGCAGTACTTC. The encoded protein is CASSVDAGWVEYEQYF. The full variable domain, rest sourced from reference TRBV9 and TRBJ2-7, is DSGVTQTPKHLITATGQRVTLRCSPRSGDLSVYWYQQSLDQGLQFLIQYYNGEERAKGNILERFSAQQFPDLHSELNLSSLELGDSALYFCASSVDAGWVEYEQYFGPGTRLTVT.

The chain uses TRBV6-5 and TRBJ1-5; D unclear. V gave up 4 bases and J gave up 4 bases, with 14 bases separating them. Per the germline V gene, CDR1 is MNHEY and CDR2 is SVGAGI. The CDR3 sequence is 15 residues long. The CDR3: CASSSGPRGNQPQHF. The CDR3 DNA is TGTGCCAGCAGTTCTGGGCCCCGAGGGAATCAGCCCCAGCATTTT.

The chain combines TRBV4-1 with TRBJ2-7, with 10 bases lining up with TRBD1. The CDR3 consists of 15 residues. After removal of 1 base from V and 6 bases from J, the junction contained 6 bases not matched to a gene. Per germline, CDR1 MGHRA and CDR2 YSYEKL. The CDR3 loop reads CASSQAGTGAIEQYF. The CDR3 nucleotides are TGCGCCAGCAGCCAAGCCGGGACAGGGGCTATCGAGCAGTACTTC.

This clone was counted between two and nine times. In DNA, the CDR3 is TGCGCCAGCAGTGAGTCCGGGGGAGCCTTACTTGGCTACACCTTC. Its translation: CASSESGGALLGYTF. This rearrangement joins TRBV10-2 to TRBJ1-2, with D possibly being TRBD1 (5 bases). V lost 0 bases and J lost 7, with 15 bases in between. The CDR3 totals 15 residues. Germline V gives CDR1 WSHSY, CDR2 SAAADI.

The chain has TRBV29-1 and TRBJ2-1; the D gene is possibly TRBD1 (6 bases). Looked up from germline, CDR1 is SQVTM and CDR2 is ANQGSEA. The CDR3 totals 12 residues. Trimming pared 5 bases from V and 7 bases from J, leaving 12 bases between. The CDR3 spells CSVTTGWNEQFF. CDR3 DNA sequence: TGCAGCGTTACGACAGGATGGAATGAGCAGTTCTTC.

The genes are TRBV7-9 and TRBJ1-2; 9 nucleotides align to TRBD1. The CDR3 loop spans 18 amino acids. The germline gives CDR1 SEHNR, CDR2 FQNEAQ (reference sequence). Unmatched junction bases numbered 17, after V lost 2 bases and J lost 7 bases. In DNA, the CDR3 is TGTGCCAGCAGCTTAAAAGGGACCGGGACAGGGATAATGCGTGGCTACACCTTC. Its translation: CASSLKGTGTGIMRGYTF.